This T cell receptor (beta chain) came from a study of OX40 agonist ivuxolimab in advanced cancers. Study-level findings and limits: By week 6 at 0.1 to 3.0 mg/kg, blood CD4+ and CD8+ T cells had expanded clonally.

The CDR3 extends over 13 amino acids. Trimming took 6 bases from V and 4 from J, leaving 9 bases between them. The V gene's germline CDR1 is MRHNA and CDR2 SNTAGT. A remark on this clone: Its target is unknown.

Some clones are missing from TCRdb's copy, which holds only in-frame ones; the method was immunoSEQ multiplex PCR. The table has about 83,000 clones, about 88% seen once; the top ten hold 0.72%. The sampling schedule covered blood at baseline, cycle 4 day 1, and cycle 7 day 1. The chain carries TRBV6-4 and TRBJ2-2; D call uncertain. The clonotype was recovered from an adult with an advanced solid tumor such as melanoma, head and neck, liver or kidney cancer. The material was CD4+ or CD8+ T cells sorted from blood, obtained in a trial of the OX40 agonist ivuxolimab. CDR3 residues: CASRQTITGELFF. The CDR3 nucleotides read TGTGCCAGCAGGCAAACTATCACCGGGGAGCTGTTTTTT.